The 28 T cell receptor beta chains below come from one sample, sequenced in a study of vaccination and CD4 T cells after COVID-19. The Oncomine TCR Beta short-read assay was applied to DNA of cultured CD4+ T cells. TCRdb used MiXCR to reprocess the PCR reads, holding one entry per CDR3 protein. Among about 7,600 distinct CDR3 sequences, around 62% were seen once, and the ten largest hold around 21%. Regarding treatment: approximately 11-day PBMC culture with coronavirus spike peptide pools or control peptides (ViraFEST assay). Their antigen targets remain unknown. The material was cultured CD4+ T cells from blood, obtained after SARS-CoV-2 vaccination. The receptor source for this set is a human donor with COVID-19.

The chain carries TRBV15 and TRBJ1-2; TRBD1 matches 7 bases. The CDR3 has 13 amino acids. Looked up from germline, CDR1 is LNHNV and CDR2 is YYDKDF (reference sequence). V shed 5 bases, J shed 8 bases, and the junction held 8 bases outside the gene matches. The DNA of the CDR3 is TGTGCCACCAGCCACGAGGGGGCGCGGGGCTACACCTTC. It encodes CATSHEGARGYTF.

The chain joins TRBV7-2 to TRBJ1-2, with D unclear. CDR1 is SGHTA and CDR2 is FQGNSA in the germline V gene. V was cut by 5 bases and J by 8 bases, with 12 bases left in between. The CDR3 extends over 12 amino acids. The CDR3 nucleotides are TGTGCCAGCAGCCTGAGGTTGGGAGGCTACACCTTC. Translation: CASSLRLGGYTF.

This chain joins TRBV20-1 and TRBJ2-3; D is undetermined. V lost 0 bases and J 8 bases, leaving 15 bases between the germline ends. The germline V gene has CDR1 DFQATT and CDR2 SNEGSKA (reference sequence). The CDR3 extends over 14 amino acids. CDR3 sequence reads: CSARDSLEKSTQYF. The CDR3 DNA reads TGCAGTGCTAGAGATTCTTTAGAAAAAAGTACGCAGTATTTT.

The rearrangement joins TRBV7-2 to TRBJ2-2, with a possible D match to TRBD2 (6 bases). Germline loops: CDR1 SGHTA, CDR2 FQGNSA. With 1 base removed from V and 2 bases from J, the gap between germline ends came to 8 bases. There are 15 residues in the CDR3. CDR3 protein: CASSLGRANTGELFF. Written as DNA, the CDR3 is TGTGCCAGCAGCTTAGGGAGGGCTAACACCGGGGAGCTGTTTTTT.

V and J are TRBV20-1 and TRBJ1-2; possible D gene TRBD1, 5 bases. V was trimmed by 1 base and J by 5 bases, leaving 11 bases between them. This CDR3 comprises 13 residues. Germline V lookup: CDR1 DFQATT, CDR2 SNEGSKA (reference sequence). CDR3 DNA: TGCAGTGCTAGAGGATTCGGGACTTATGGCTACACCTTC. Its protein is CSARGFGTYGYTF.

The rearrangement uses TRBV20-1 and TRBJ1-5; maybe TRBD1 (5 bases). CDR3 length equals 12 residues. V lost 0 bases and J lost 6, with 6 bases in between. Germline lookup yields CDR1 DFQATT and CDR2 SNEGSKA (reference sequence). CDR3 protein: CSARDQGQPQHF. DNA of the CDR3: TGCAGTGCTAGAGATCAGGGTCAGCCCCAGCATTTT.

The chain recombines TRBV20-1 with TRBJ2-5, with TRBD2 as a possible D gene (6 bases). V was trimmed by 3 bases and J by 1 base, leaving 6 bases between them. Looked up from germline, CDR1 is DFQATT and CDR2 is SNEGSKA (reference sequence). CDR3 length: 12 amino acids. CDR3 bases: TGCAGTGCTAGGACTAGCCAAGAGACCCAGTACTTC. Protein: CSARTSQETQYF.

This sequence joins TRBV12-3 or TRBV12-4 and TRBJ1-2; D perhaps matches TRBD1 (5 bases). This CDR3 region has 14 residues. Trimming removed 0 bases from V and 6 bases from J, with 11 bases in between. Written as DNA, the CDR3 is TGTGCCAGCAGTTTAGCTAGGGGAAAGGATGGCTACACCTTC. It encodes CASSLARGKDGYTF.

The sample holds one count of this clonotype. The CDR3 DNA reads as TGTGCCAGCAACATTGGGGGATCACCCCTCCACTTT. This codes for CASNIGGSPLHF. The J gene is TRBJ1-6, the V gene TRBV28; D is possibly TRBD1 (5 bases). Trimming pared 7 bases from V and 10 bases from J, leaving 11 bases between. This CDR3 spans 12 amino acids. Germline lookup yields CDR1 MDHEN and CDR2 SYDVKM. The complete variable domain, with remaining parts taken from reference TRBV28 and TRBJ1-6, reads DVKVTQSSRYLVKRTGEKVFLECVQDMDHENMFWYRQDPGLGLRLIYFSYDVKMKEKGDIPEGYSVSREKKERFSLILESASTNQTSMYLCASNIGGSPLHFGNGTRLTVT.

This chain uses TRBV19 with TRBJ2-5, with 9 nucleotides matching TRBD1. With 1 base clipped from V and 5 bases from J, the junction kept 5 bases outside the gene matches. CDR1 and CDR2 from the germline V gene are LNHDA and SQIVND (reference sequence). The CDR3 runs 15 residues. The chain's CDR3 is CASSIGDRDRETQYF. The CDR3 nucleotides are TGTGCCAGTAGTATAGGGGACAGGGATCGGGAGACCCAGTACTTC.

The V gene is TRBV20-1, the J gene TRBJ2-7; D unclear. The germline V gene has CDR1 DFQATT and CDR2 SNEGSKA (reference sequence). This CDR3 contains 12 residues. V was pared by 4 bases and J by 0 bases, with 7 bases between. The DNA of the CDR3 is TGCAGTGCTACCCCGAGCTCCTACGAGCAGTACTTC. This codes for CSATPSSYEQYF.

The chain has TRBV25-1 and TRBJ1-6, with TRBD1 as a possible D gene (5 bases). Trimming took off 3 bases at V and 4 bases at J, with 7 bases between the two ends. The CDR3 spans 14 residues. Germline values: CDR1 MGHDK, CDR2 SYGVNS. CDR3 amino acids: CASSDGAYNSPLHF. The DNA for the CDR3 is TGTGCCAGCAGTGACGGGGCGTATAATTCACCCCTCCACTTT.

CDR3 amino acids: CASSFGLYEQYF. The CDR3 DNA follows: TGTGCCAGCAGCTTCGGACTCTACGAGCAGTACTTC. V and J are TRBV11-2 and TRBJ2-7; possibly TRBD2 for D (5 bases). CDR1 and CDR2 from the germline V gene are SGHAT and FQNNGV. This CDR3 is 12 amino acids long. The ends were cut back, 3 bases at V and 3 bases at J, with 6 bases in the middle.

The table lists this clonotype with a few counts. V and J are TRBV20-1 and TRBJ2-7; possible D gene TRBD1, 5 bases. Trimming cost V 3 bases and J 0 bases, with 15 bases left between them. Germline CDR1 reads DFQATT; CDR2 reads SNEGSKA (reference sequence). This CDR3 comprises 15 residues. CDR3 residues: CSASPPRGLSYEQYF. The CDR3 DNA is TGCAGTGCTAGTCCTCCTAGGGGCCTCTCCTACGAGCAGTACTTC.

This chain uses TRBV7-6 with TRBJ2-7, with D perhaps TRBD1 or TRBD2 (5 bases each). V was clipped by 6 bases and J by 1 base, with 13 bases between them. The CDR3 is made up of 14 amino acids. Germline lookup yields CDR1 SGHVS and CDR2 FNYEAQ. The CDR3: CASRPGTASYEQYF. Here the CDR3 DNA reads TGTGCCAGCAGACCCGGGACCGCTTCCTACGAGCAGTACTTC.

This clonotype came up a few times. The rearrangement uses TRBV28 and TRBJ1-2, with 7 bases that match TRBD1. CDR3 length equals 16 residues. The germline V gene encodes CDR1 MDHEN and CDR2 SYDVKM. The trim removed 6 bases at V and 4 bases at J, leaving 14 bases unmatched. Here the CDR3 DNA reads TGTGCCAGCAGGCTCGACAGGGTCCAAAGGGGCTATGGCTACACCTTC. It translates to CASRLDRVQRGYGYTF.

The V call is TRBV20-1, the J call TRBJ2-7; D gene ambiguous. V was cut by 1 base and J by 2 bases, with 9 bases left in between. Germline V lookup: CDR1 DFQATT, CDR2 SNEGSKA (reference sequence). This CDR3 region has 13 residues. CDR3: CSARGLGPYEQYF. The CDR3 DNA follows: TGCAGTGCTAGAGGCCTAGGTCCCTACGAGCAGTACTTC.

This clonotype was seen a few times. CDR3 amino acids: CASGQGKTQYF. CDR3 sequence (DNA): TGTGCCAGCGGACAGGGCAAGACCCAGTACTTC. V and J are TRBV25-1 and TRBJ2-5, with 8 bases identical to TRBD1. This CDR3 spans 11 amino acids. The trim removed 8 bases at V and 6 bases at J, leaving 2 bases unmatched. CDR1 and CDR2 (germline): MGHDK, SYGVNS.

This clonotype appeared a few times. CDR3 nucleotide sequence: TGCAGTGCTGACCCGTCGCGGGGTTTCTTT. Translating gives CSADPSRGFF. The V and J genes are TRBV20-1 and TRBJ1-1; no clear D gene. Germline V lookup: CDR1 DFQATT, CDR2 SNEGSKA (reference sequence). This CDR3 is built from 10 residues. The V and J ends lost 5 bases and 13 bases respectively, with 14 bases between them.

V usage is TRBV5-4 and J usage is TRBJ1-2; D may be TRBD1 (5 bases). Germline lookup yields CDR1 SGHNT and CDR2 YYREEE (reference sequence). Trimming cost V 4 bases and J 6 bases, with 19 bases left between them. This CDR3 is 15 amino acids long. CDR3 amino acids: CASSVGLLEVHGYTF. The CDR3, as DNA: TGTGCCAGCAGCGTGGGACTTTTGGAGGTACATGGCTACACCTTC.

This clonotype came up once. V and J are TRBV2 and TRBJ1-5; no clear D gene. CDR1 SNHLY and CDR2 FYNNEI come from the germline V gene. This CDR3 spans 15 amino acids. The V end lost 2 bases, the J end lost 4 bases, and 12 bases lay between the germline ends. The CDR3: CASSEHGGGNQPQHF. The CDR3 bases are TGTGCCAGCAGTGAACACGGAGGTGGGAATCAGCCCCAGCATTTT.

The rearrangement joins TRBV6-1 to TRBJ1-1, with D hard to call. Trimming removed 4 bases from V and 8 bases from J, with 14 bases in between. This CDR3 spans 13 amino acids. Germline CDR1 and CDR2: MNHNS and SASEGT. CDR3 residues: CASSGGGRLEAFF. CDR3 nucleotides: TGTGCCAGCAGTGGCGGTGGGCGACTCGAAGCTTTCTTT.

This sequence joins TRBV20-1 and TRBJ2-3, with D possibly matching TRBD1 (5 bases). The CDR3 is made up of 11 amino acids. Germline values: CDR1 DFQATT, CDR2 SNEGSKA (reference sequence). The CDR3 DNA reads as TGCAGGGCTCAGGGTCCAGATACGCAGTATTTT. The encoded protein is CRAQGPDTQYF.

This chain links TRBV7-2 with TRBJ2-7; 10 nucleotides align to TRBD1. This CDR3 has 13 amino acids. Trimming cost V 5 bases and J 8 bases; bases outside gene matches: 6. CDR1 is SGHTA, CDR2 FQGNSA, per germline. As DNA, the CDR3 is TGTGCCAGCAGCCTGGGACAGGGGTACAAGCAGTACTTC. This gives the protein CASSLGQGYKQYF.

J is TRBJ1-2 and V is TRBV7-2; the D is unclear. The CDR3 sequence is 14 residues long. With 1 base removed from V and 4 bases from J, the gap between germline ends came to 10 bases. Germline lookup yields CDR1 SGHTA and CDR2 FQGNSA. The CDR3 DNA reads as TGTGCCAGCAGCTTAGACGCCAGATCCTATGGCTACACCTTC. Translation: CASSLDARSYGYTF.

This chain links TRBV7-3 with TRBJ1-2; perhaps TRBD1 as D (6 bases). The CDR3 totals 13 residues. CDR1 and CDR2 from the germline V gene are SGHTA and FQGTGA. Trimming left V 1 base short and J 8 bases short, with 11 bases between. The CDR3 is CASSLRSGAGYTF. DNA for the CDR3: TGTGCCAGCAGCTTAAGGTCGGGGGCCGGCTACACCTTC.

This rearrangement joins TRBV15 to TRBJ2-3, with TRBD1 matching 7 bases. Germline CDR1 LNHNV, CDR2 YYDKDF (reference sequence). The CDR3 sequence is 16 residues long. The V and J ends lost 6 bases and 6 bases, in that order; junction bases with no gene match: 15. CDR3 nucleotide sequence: TGTGCCACCAGGGGCATCACAGGGGATCGCAGGGATACGCAGTATTTT. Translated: CATRGITGDRRDTQYF. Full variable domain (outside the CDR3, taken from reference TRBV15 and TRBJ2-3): DAMVIQNPRYQVTQFGKPVTLSCSQTLNHNVMYWYQQKSSQAPKLLFHYYDKDFNNEADTPDNFQSRRPNTSFCFLDIRSPGLGDTAMYLCATRGITGDRRDTQYFGPGTRLTVL.

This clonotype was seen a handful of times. The CDR3 region is CAWSRSRVGQPQHF. DNA for the CDR3: TGTGCCTGGAGTCGGAGCAGGGTCGGTCAGCCCCAGCATTTT. This sequence joins TRBV30 and TRBJ1-5; D might be TRBD1 (5 bases). V was pared by 2 bases and J by 6 bases, with 14 bases between. Per the germline V gene, CDR1 is GTSNPN and CDR2 is SVGIG (reference sequence). The CDR3 contains 14 residues.